This TCR beta chain was identified in a study of spatial heterogeneity in lung cancer. For the study at large: Detection of beta-chain sequences consistently exceeded that of alpha-chain sequences. Whole-study results and caveats: Resection blood, more than follow-up blood, showed ubiquitous expanded tumor TCRs.

In its sample, this clonotype was seen many times. Its specificity is unknown. CDR1 and CDR2 from the germline V gene are LNHDA and SQIVND (reference sequence). The CDR3 consists of 14 residues. The V end was cut by 8 bases, the J end by 5 bases, with 18 bases between. Time point described: sample taken at primary tumor resection. Sequencing was performed on whole RNA extracted from tumor and nontumor lung tissue, or from frozen PBMC, and the material was left unsorted. TCR cDNA molecules each carried a unique molecular identifier. Via MiXCR, TCRdb re-called the 5' RACE reads, giving one row per CDR3 protein. The table has 26,000 or so distinct CDR3 sequences, around 13% seen once.

This clonotype originated in a female donor with early-stage non-small cell lung cancer. The genes are TRBV19 and TRBJ1-2, with a weak D call TRBD1 (6 bases). This sample comprised PBMCs, obtained at surgery. In DNA, the CDR3 is TGTGCCAGTTGGGGGGCGCTCCAAATATATGGCTACACCTTC. Encoded protein: CASWGALQIYGYTF.